The 27 T cell receptor beta chains in this list originate from one sample, sequenced in a study of blood T cell repertoires in COVID-19. Sequencing used immunoSEQ multiplex PCR; TCRdb keeps in-frame clones, though not all of them. The sample consists of about 67,000 clones, around 87% of them appearing once. Sample: peripheral blood. The receptors were sampled from a man aged 50-59 years with active COVID-19.

The chain employs TRBV30 and TRBJ2-5, with 7 bases matching TRBD1. Germline CDR1 GTSNPN, CDR2 SVGIG (reference sequence). This CDR3 is built from 12 residues. The junction had 1 base not matched to a gene; V was cut back by 2 bases and J by 4 bases. For the CDR3, the DNA is TGTGCCTGGAGTAACAGGGGAGAGACCCAGTACTTC. Protein product: CAWSNRGETQYF.

The chain uses TRBV24-1 and TRBJ1-5, with unresolved D. V lost 9 bases and J lost 6, with 17 bases in between. This CDR3 is 14 amino acids long. Germline CDR1 and CDR2: KGHDR and SFDVKD. CDR3 sequence (DNA): TGTGCCACCGTGAGTATACGGTACGCTCAGCCCCAGCATTTT. Translated: CATVSIRYAQPQHF.

The chain is built from TRBV11-3 and TRBJ1-2; TRBD1 agrees at 9 bases. Germline lookup yields CDR1 SGHNT and CDR2 YENEEA. The V gene end was trimmed by 5 bases and the J gene end by 0 bases; junction bases not matched to a gene: 13. The CDR3 contains 18 residues. The CDR3 reads CASSAGTGRFGANYGYTF. CDR3 DNA: TGTGCCAGCAGCGCCGGGACAGGGAGGTTTGGGGCTAACTATGGCTACACCTTC.

This chain links TRBV28 with TRBJ1-1; 8 nucleotides line up with TRBD1. V was pared by 3 bases and J by 1 base, with 4 bases of the junction left unmatched. The germline V gene has CDR1 MDHEN and CDR2 SYDVKM. The CDR3 covers 15 residues. CDR3 residues: CASSLGGQGNTEAFF. The CDR3 nucleotides read TGTGCCAGCAGTTTGGGCGGACAGGGGAACACTGAAGCTTTCTTT.

The genes are TRBV28 and TRBJ1-1, with D unclear. Per the germline V gene, CDR1 is MDHEN and CDR2 is SYDVKM. The CDR3 length is 15 residues. V was trimmed by 6 bases and J by 0 bases, leaving 14 bases between them. CDR3 region: CASSSAGAVNTEAFF. CDR3 DNA sequence: TGTGCCAGCAGCAGCGCGGGAGCAGTGAACACTGAAGCTTTCTTT.

V usage is TRBV24-1 and J usage is TRBJ1-2; 12 bases agree with TRBD1. The CDR3 runs 14 residues. V was clipped by 5 bases and J by 7 bases; unmatched bases: 4. Germline CDR1 reads KGHDR; CDR2 reads SFDVKD. This CDR3 is CATSGGDRGLGYTF. The CDR3 nucleotides are TGTGCCACCAGTGGGGGGGACAGGGGGCTTGGCTACACCTTC.

The chain has TRBV7-2 and TRBJ1-4; 10 positions match TRBD1. The CDR3 is 18 residues long. The germline V gene has CDR1 SGHTA and CDR2 FQGNSA. V was clipped by 0 bases and J by 4 bases; unmatched bases: 8. CDR3 nucleotides: TGTGCCAGCAGCTTAGCTAGACAGGGGGCCCTCTTTAATGAAAAACTGTTTTTT. Protein: CASSLARQGALFNEKLFF.

Here the CDR3 reads CAWKGVSGSSYEQYF. CDR3 bases: TGTGCCTGGAAGGGTGTTAGCGGGAGTTCCTACGAGCAGTACTTC. V is TRBV30 and J is TRBJ2-7, with 9 bases lining up with TRBD2. CDR3 size: 15 residues. Germline CDR1 is GTSNPN and CDR2 is SVGIG (reference sequence). V was pared by 4 bases and J by 1 base, with 8 bases of the junction left unmatched.

V is TRBV5-8 and J is TRBJ1-2; TRBD1 matches 7 bases. V gave up 3 bases and J gave up 8 bases; unmatched junction bases: 4. The germline gives CDR1 SGHTS, CDR2 YDEGEE. This CDR3 has 12 residues. The CDR3 loop is CASSSTGSGYTF. CDR3 sequence (DNA): TGTGCCAGCAGCTCGACAGGGAGCGGCTACACCTTC.

V usage is TRBV29-1 and J usage is TRBJ2-3; D remains unclear. Germline V gives CDR1 SQVTM, CDR2 ANQGSEA. There are 12 residues in the CDR3. Trimming left V 3 bases short and J 5 bases short, with 9 bases between. CDR3 in DNA: TGCAGCGTTGACGACTTGGGAGATACGCAGTATTTT. Translated: CSVDDLGDTQYF.

The chain is built from TRBV4-2 and TRBJ2-2; D gene unclear. The CDR3 extends over 15 amino acids. Germline V gene lookup returns CDR1 LGHNA and CDR2 YNFKEQ. Trimming removed 1 base at V and 4 bases at J, with 10 bases between. Written as DNA, the CDR3 is TGTGCCAGCAGCCAAGTTCCAGGAAGCACCGGGGAGCTGTTTTTT. Translation: CASSQVPGSTGELFF.

This chain links TRBV6-6 with TRBJ2-1; 10 bases line up with TRBD2. The CDR3 totals 16 residues. V lost 8 bases and J lost 4; bases outside the gene matches: 11. CDR1 is MNHNY and CDR2 is SVGAGI in the germline V gene (reference sequence). CDR3 nucleotide sequence: TGTGCCAGCGGGCTAGCGGGGGAGACCGGGTACAATGAGCAGTTCTTC. It is translated as CASGLAGETGYNEQFF.

V and J are TRBV7-3 and TRBJ2-1; 8 nucleotides match TRBD2. J gave up 8 bases and V 2 bases, and 8 bases lay outside the gene matches. This CDR3 spans 15 amino acids. The germline gives CDR1 SGHTA, CDR2 FQGTGA. The CDR3 DNA follows: TGTGCCAGCAGCTTAGCCAGCGGGAGTTGGCATGAGCAGTTCTTC. It is translated as CASSLASGSWHEQFF.

J is TRBJ2-1 and V is TRBV5-1; a weak D match, TRBD1 (5 bases). The ends were cut back, 5 bases at V and 8 bases at J, with 23 bases in the middle. CDR1 is SGHRS and CDR2 is YFSETQ in the germline V gene. This CDR3 has 16 amino acids. CDR3 nucleotide sequence: TGCGCCAGCAGTGTATTAGTTCAGGGTGCCTCCGATGAGCAGTTCTTC. Translated: CASSVLVQGASDEQFF.

This clone was seen only a few times. The rearrangement uses TRBV7-9 and TRBJ2-7; D is undetermined. Between the trimmed V and J ends, which lost 1 base and 3 bases, there was a span of 7 bases. The CDR3 is 13 residues long. Germline assignment: CDR1 SEHNR and CDR2 FQNEAQ (reference sequence). For the CDR3, the DNA is TGTGCCAGCAGCTTAGATTCCATCTACGAGCAGTACTTC. This sequence encodes CASSLDSIYEQYF. The full variable domain, in which reference TRBV7-9 and TRBJ2-7 provide the parts outside the CDR3, is DTGVSQNPRHKITKRGQNVTFRCDPISEHNRLYWYRQTLGQGPEFLTYFQNEAQLEKSRLLSDRFSAERPKGSFSTLEIQRTEQGDSAMYLCASSLDSIYEQYFGPGTRLTVT.

V is TRBV7-6 and J is TRBJ2-4; 8 bases are a match to TRBD2. Germline assignment: CDR1 SGHVS and CDR2 FNYEAQ. This CDR3 is built from 18 residues. Unmatched junction bases numbered 12, after V lost 5 bases and J lost 0 bases. The CDR3 loop is CASSPHSGGVLAKNIQYF. In DNA form, the CDR3 reads TGTGCCAGCAGCCCCCACAGCGGGGGTGTACTAGCCAAAAACATTCAGTACTTC.

This chain connects TRBV6-2 or TRBV6-3 to TRBJ2-1; 7 bases are shared with TRBD2. Trimming took 2 bases from V and 8 from J; bases not matched to a gene: 12. The CDR3 runs to 16 residues. Germline V gene sequence: CDR1 MNHEY, CDR2 SVGEGT. Here the CDR3 DNA reads TGTGCCAGCAGTTACAGAGGTCGGGAGGTAGCCGATGAGCAGTTCTTC. It translates to CASSYRGREVADEQFF.

This clone was counted once. V usage is TRBV12-5 and J usage is TRBJ2-3, with 11 bases matching TRBD2. J was trimmed by 4 bases and V by 2 bases; bases with no gene match: 5. There are 16 residues in the CDR3. Per germline, CDR1 LGHNT and CDR2 FRNRAP. DNA for the CDR3: TGTGCTAGTGGTTTGCAAACTAGCGGGAGAGCAGATACGCAGTATTTT. It codes for CASGLQTSGRADTQYF.

The rearrangement uses TRBV12-3 or TRBV12-4 and TRBJ2-1; TRBD2 is a possible D gene (5 bases). The CDR3 covers 12 residues. V lost 8 bases to trimming and J lost 6 bases, with 11 bases between them. DNA for the CDR3: TGTGCCAGCGGACTCAGGCGCAATGAGCAGTTCTTC. Translated, it gives CASGLRRNEQFF.

The J gene is TRBJ2-3, the V gene TRBV24-1; TRBD2 matches at 8 bases. Germline V gene sequence: CDR1 KGHDR, CDR2 SFDVKD. V shed 5 bases and J 0 bases; nucleotides not matched to a gene: 12. The CDR3 spans 18 residues. The CDR3 loop reads CATSVGLAGPYSTDTQYF. CDR3 DNA sequence: TGTGCCACCAGTGTCGGATTAGCGGGACCCTACAGCACAGATACGCAGTATTTT.

V usage is TRBV6-5 and J usage is TRBJ2-7, with 12 nucleotides matching TRBD2. The length of the CDR3 is 15 residues. From germline, CDR1 is MNHEY and CDR2 SVGAGI. The V segment lost 6 bases and the J segment 3 bases; nucleotides outside the gene matches: 6. The DNA of the CDR3 is TGTGCCAGCAGCCCCGGACTAGCGGGGATCTACGAGCAGTACTTC. This encodes CASSPGLAGIYEQYF.

The rearrangement links TRBV28 to TRBJ1-1; no definite D call. V lost 7 bases and J 1 base, leaving 16 bases between the germline ends. CDR3 length: 15 amino acids. Germline CDR1 MDHEN, CDR2 SYDVKM. The CDR3 DNA is TGTGCCAGCACCTCCTCGGCGGGCGGGAACACTGAAGCTTTCTTT. Translation: CASTSSAGGNTEAFF.

This chain connects TRBV24-1 to TRBJ1-5; 7 positions match TRBD1. Germline V gene data show CDR1 as KGHDR and CDR2 as SFDVKD. V was clipped by 2 bases and J by 3 bases; unmatched bases: 3. This CDR3 has 15 residues. CDR3 nucleotides: TGTGCCACCAGTGATTCGGGACAGTTCAATCAGCCCCAGCATTTT. It yields the protein CATSDSGQFNQPQHF.

The chain is built from TRBV30 and TRBJ1-2, with TRBD1 matching 8 bases. Germline V gene data show CDR1 as GTSNPN and CDR2 as SVGIG (reference sequence). The CDR3 is 13 amino acids. Trimming at V came to 4 bases and at J to 8 bases, leaving 9 bases not matched to a gene. The CDR3 nucleotides are TGTGCCTGGAACACAGACAGGGGTCTGGGCTACACCTTC. Translation gives CAWNTDRGLGYTF.

The V call is TRBV5-4, the J call TRBJ2-3; D remains ambiguous. This CDR3 is 12 amino acids long. The V end lost 0 bases, the J end lost 4 bases, and 3 bases lay between the germline ends. Germline V lookup: CDR1 SGHNT, CDR2 YYREEE (reference sequence). The CDR3 DNA reads as TGTGCCAGCAGCTTGGCGGCAGATACGCAGTATTTT. It specifies CASSLAADTQYF.

This clone was found once. The chain carries TRBV2 and TRBJ2-7; 12 bases agree with TRBD2. The CDR3 loop spans 16 amino acids. Germline CDR1 is SNHLY and CDR2 is FYNNEI. Trimming removed 4 bases from V and 1 base from J; junction bases left unmatched: 5. Here the CDR3 reads CASSVSGLAGSYEQYF. Here the CDR3 DNA reads TGTGCCAGCAGTGTCTCGGGACTAGCGGGTTCCTACGAGCAGTACTTC.

V and J are TRBV28 and TRBJ1-1; 7 bases line up with TRBD1. CDR3 size: 14 residues. V was pared by 3 bases and J by 1 base, with 2 bases of the junction left unmatched. The germline gives CDR1 MDHEN, CDR2 SYDVKM. The CDR3 bases are TGTGCCAGCAGTTTGACAGGGAGGAACACTGAAGCTTTCTTT. It yields the protein CASSLTGRNTEAFF.